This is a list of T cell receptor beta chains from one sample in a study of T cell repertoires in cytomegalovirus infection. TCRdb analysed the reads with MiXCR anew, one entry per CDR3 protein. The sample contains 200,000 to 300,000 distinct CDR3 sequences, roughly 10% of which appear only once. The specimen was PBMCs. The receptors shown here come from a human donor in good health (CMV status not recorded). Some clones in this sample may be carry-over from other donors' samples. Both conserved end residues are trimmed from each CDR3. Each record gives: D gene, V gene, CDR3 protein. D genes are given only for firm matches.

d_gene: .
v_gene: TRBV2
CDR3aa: ASSEVYGSNQPQH

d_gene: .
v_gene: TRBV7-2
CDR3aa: ASSLTGVSNQPQH

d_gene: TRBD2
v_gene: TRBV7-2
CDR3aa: ASSKNGGAYEQY

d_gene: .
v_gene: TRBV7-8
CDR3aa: ASSLVPGYSTMEY

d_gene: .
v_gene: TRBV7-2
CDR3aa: ASSWGGRLNTEAF

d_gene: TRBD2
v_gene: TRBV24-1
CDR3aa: ATSDSSGRGESNEQF

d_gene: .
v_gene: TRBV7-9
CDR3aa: ASSLPDRNTEAF

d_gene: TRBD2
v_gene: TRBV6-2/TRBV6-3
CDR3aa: ASSGEGLGFYEQY

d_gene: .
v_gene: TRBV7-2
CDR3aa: ASTGRLGTEQY

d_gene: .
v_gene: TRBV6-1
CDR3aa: ATWASYEQY

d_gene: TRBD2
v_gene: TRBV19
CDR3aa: ASRRLASFYGELF

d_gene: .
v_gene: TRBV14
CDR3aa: ASRQSGAGNTEAF

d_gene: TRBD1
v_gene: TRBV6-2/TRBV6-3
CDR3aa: ASSIPPGQPNTEAF

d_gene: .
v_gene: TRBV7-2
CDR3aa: ASSLAASPRGYT

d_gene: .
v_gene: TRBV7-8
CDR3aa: ASSPILYQREKLF

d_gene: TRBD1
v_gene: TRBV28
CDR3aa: ASTLGGGQGSPSGNQPQH

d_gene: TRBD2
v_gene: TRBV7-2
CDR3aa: ASSLEGSSGGHEQY

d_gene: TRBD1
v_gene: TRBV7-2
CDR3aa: ASSAVRGPYEQY

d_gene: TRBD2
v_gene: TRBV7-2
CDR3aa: ASMGAGALTGELF

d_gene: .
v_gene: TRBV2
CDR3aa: ASSEWVREAF

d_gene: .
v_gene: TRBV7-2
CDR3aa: ASSLGGAGLSDTQY

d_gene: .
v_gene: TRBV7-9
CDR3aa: ASSFALGGAFEKLF

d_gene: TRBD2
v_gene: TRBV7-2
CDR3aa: ASSLTSGPDTQY

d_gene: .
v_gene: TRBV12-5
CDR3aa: ASGPPGPGGGEQY

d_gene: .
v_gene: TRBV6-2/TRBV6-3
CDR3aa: ASDNPSSYNSPLH

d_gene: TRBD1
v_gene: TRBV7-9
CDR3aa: ASSLEFGTGSNQPQH

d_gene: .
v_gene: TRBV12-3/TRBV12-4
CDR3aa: ASSLQRTGELF

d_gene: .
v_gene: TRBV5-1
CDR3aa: ASSLVVTSGTDTQY

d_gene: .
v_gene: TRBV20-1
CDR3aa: SARDLRGGAETQY

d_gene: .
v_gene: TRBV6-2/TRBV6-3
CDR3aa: ASSQLSGHHGYT

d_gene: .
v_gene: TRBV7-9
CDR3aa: ASSPGAFTDTQY

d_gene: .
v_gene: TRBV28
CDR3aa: ASSETGRPVSNNSPLH

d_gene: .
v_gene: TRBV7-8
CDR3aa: ASSWDKSPLH

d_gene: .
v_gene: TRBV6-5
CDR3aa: ASSDGDTQY

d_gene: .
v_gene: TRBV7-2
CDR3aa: ASSLGRSAMNTEAF

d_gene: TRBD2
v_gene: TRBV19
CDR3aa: ASSTLTSGRSNEQF

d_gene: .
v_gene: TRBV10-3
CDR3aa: AISDQGLGGYT

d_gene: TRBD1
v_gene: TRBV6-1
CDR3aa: ASSLGGQGTDTQY

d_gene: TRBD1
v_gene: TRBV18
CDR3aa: ASSQDRGRDGYT

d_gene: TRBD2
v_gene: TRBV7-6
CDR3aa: ASSSQPVGRAGNEQF

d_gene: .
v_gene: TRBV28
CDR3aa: ASSYLVNTEAF

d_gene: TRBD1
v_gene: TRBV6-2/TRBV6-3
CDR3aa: ASSPWTGTGYNEQF

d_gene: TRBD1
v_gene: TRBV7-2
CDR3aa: ASSSDRVRTEAF

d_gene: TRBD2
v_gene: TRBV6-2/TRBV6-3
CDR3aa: ASSYPGGRVEQF

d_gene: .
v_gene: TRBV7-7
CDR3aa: ASSLIIGSNEQF

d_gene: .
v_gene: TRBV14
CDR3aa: ASSQDSFRVSGYT

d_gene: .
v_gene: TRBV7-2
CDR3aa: ASSLSAGSRGQETQY

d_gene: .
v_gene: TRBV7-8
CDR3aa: ASSLGRDRNEQF

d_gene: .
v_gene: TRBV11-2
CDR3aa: ASSAGQSGNTIY

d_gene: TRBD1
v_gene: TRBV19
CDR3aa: ASSFTPGQGPYEQY

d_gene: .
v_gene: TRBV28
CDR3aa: ASSSTGGPYQPQH

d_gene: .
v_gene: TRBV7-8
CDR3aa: ASSLGVGYEQY

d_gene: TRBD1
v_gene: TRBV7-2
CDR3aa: ASSKTGETEAF

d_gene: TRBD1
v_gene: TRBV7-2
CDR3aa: ASRPGGQGLSEQY

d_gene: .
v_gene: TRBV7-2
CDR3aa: ASSATQGTLAF

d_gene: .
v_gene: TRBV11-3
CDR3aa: ASSAGRASNEQF

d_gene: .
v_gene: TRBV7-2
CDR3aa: ASSWSVGRSNQPQH

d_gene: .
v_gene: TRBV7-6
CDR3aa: ASRQGRRTGSTDTQY

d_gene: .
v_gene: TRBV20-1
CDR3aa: SAKGGYNTGELF